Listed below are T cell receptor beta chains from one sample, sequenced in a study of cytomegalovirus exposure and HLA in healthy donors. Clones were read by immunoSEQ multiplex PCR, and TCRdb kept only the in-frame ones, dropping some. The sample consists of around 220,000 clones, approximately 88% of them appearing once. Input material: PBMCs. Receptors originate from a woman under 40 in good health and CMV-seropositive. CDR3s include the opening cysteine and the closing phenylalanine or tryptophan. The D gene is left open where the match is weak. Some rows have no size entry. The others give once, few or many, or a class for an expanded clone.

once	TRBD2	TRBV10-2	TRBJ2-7	TGCGCCAGCAGTGATTGGACTAGCGGGATGGGGACCTACGAGCAGTACTTC	CASSDWTSGMGTYEQYF
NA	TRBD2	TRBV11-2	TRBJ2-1	TGTGCCAGCAGGCCAACTAGCGGGACGTGGGATGAGCAGTTCTTC	CASRPTSGTWDEQFF
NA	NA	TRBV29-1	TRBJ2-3	TGCAGCGTTGTTAAGGCCTACACAGATACGCAGTATTTT	CSVVKAYTDTQYF
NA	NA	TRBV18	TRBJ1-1	TGTGCCAGCTCAGGACAGTCCATGAACACTGAAGCTTTCTTT	CASSGQSMNTEAFF
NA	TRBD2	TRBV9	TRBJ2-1	TGTGCCAGCAGCGTAGATTTAGCGGGCAGCTACAATGAGCAGTTCTTC	CASSVDLAGSYNEQFF
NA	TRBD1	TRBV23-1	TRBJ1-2	TGCGCTAGCGGGACAGGGGGTTCTTATGGCTACACCTTC	CASGTGGSYGYTF
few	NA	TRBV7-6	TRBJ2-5	TGTGCCAGCAGCACCCGTGAGACCCAGTACTTC	CASSTRETQYF
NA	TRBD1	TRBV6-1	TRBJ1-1	TGTGCCAGCAGTGAAGCGGGACAGGGAGTTGCTGAAGCTTTCTTT	CASSEAGQGVAEAFF
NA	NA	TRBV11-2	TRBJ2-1	TGTGCCAGCAGCTTAGTAGGGGGCTCCTACAATGAGCAGTTCTTC	CASSLVGGSYNEQFF
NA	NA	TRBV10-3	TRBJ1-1	TGTGCCATCAGTGAGTCAGGACAGATGAACACTGAAGCTTTCTTT	CAISESGQMNTEAFF
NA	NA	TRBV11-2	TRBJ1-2	TGTGCCAGCAGCCCCATTATAGGAGGGAACTATGGCTACACCTTC	CASSPIIGGNYGYTF
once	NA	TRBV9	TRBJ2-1	TGTGCCAGCAGTCCAACCGGGACGACCTACAATGAGCAGTTCTTC	CASSPTGTTYNEQFF
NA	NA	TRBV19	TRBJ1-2	TGTGCCACGGTGGGGCAAACTAACTATGGCTACACCTTC	CATVGQTNYGYTF
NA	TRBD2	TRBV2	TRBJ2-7	TGTGCCAGAGACTCCGGGACTAGTTGGGGCGAGCAGTACTTC	CARDSGTSWGEQYF
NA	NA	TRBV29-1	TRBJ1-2	TGCAGCGTTAAGATCCCGGCTTCGGATGGCTACACCTTC	CSVKIPASDGYTF